The 15 T cell receptor beta chains below come from one sample, sequenced in a study of blood T cell repertoires in COVID-19. Libraries were prepared by immunoSEQ multiplex PCR; TCRdb keeps only in-frame clonotypes and omits some of them. The sample consists of around 300,000 clones, roughly 89% of them appearing once. Source material: peripheral blood. Receptors were obtained from a woman aged 25 to 39 with active or convalescent COVID-19.

This clone has more than one count but fewer than ten. This chain links TRBV7-9 with TRBJ2-7, with D perhaps matching TRBD2 (6 bases). CDR1 is SEHNR, CDR2 FQNEAQ, per germline (reference sequence). V lost 0 bases and J 2 bases, leaving 8 bases between the germline ends. The CDR3 is 14 amino acids. CDR3 amino acids: CASSLARDPYEQYF. CDR3 sequence (DNA): TGTGCCAGCAGCTTAGCGCGGGACCCCTACGAGCAGTACTTC.

A few counts support this clone. This chain uses TRBV12-3 or TRBV12-4 with TRBJ2-2; no firm D call. V lost 8 bases, J lost 3 bases, and 4 bases lay in between. The CDR3 is made up of 11 amino acids. The chain's CDR3 is CASGYTGELFF. DNA for the CDR3: TGTGCCAGCGGCTACACCGGGGAGCTGTTTTTT.

The V gene is TRBV15, the J gene TRBJ2-5, with 8 bases that match TRBD2. The CDR3 has 17 amino acids. Germline V lookup: CDR1 LNHNV, CDR2 YYDKDF (reference sequence). The V gene end was trimmed by 0 bases and the J gene end by 4 bases; junction bases not matched to a gene: 10. Written as DNA, the CDR3 is TGTGCCACCAGCAGAGAAGGGACTGTGGGACTAGGAGAGACCCAGTACTTC. It specifies CATSREGTVGLGETQYF.

The rearrangement joins TRBV2 to TRBJ1-2; D gene uncertain. The CDR3 runs 13 residues. V lost 4 bases and J 6 bases, leaving 12 bases between the germline ends. CDR1 SNHLY and CDR2 FYNNEI come from the germline V gene. CDR3 nucleotides: TGTGCCAGCAGTGTGGTCCGGGAAAATGGCTACACCTTC. This codes for CASSVVRENGYTF.

The chain employs TRBV7-3 and TRBJ1-1; D remains unclear. V was pared by 5 bases and J by 4 bases, with 11 bases between. CDR3 length equals 13 residues. CDR1 and CDR2 (germline): SGHTA, FQGTGA. This CDR3 reads CASSPSRVTEAFF. CDR3 DNA: TGTGCCAGCAGCCCCTCGAGGGTCACTGAAGCTTTCTTT. Together with reference TRBV7-3 and TRBJ1-1, the CDR3 gives the full variable domain: GAGVSQTPSNKVTEKGKYVELRCDPISGHTALYWYRQSLGQGPEFLIYFQGTGAADDSGLPNDRFFAVRPEGSVSTLKIQRTERGDSAVYLCASSPSRVTEAFFGQGTRLTVV.

This clone was picked up one time. The rearrangement joins TRBV2 to TRBJ1-1, with TRBD1 identical over 8 bases. V shed 5 bases and J 4 bases; nucleotides not matched to a gene: 6. CDR3 length equals 14 residues. Germline assignment: CDR1 SNHLY and CDR2 FYNNEI. The CDR3 reads CASSSQGAGTEAFF. The CDR3 nucleotides are TGTGCCAGCAGTAGTCAGGGGGCAGGCACTGAAGCTTTCTTT.

The chain recombines TRBV10-1 with TRBJ2-2; 10 bases are a match to TRBD1. CDR1 and CDR2 from the germline V gene are WNHNN and SYGVQD (reference sequence). V lost 6 bases, J lost 2 bases, and 9 bases stayed unmatched. The CDR3 contains 17 residues. The CDR3 DNA reads as TGCGCCAGCAGCGGACAGGGGGTCGCGATTAACACCGGGGAGCTGTTTTTT. It yields the protein CASSGQGVAINTGELFF.

The sample holds one count of this clone. The chain joins TRBV29-1 to TRBJ2-5; 10 positions match TRBD1. Germline assignment: CDR1 SQVTM and CDR2 ANQGSEA. CDR3 length equals 16 residues. V shed 3 bases and J 5 bases; nucleotides not matched to a gene: 12. The CDR3 coding sequence is TGCAGCGTTGATCATGGGGGACAGGGGTTCGGGGAGACCCAGTACTTC. Residues: CSVDHGGQGFGETQYF. The full variable domain, its missing parts supplied by reference TRBV29-1 and TRBJ2-5, is SAVISQKPSRDICQRGTSLTIQCQVDSQVTMMFWYRQQPGQSLTLIATANQGSEATYESGFVIDKFPISRPNLTFSTLTVSNMSPEDSSIYLCSVDHGGQGFGETQYFGPGTRLLVL.

V and J are TRBV19 and TRBJ2-7, with 10 positions matching TRBD1. The trim removed 6 bases at V and 2 bases at J, leaving 7 bases unmatched. Germline loops: CDR1 LNHDA, CDR2 SQIVND (reference sequence). CDR3 size: 15 residues. The CDR3 nucleotides read TGTGCCAGTAGGCAGACAGGGGGCAAAGCCTACGAGCAGTACTTC. This translates into CASRQTGGKAYEQYF.

The chain uses TRBV6-5 and TRBJ1-1; no clear D. Trimming cost V 6 bases and J 4 bases, with 18 bases left between them. The CDR3 length is 15 residues. Looked up from germline, CDR1 is MNHEY and CDR2 is SVGAGI. Here the CDR3 reads CASRTNIQAGTEAFF. In nucleotides, the CDR3 is TGTGCCAGCAGAACGAATATCCAGGCTGGCACTGAAGCTTTCTTT.

The gene calls are TRBV6-7 and TRBJ1-5; TRBD1 matches 9 bases. TRBV6-7 counts as an open reading frame of uncertain function. This CDR3 region has 21 residues. V dropped 1 base and J dropped 0; count of bases not matched to a gene: 16. The CDR3 is CASSYLNAGTGNRYSNQPQHF. The CDR3 nucleotides are TGTGCCAGCAGTTACTTAAACGCCGGGACAGGGAACCGGTATAGCAATCAGCCCCAGCATTTT.

V is TRBV7-2 and J is TRBJ1-2; 8 positions agree with TRBD1. Germline lookup yields CDR1 SGHTA and CDR2 FQGNSA. V lost 4 bases and J lost 3; bases outside the gene matches: 7. This CDR3 spans 15 amino acids. The CDR3 loop reads CASSYRTGTYYGYTF. The DNA of the CDR3 is TGTGCCAGCAGCTACCGGACAGGGACTTACTATGGCTACACCTTC.

V usage is TRBV14 and J usage is TRBJ2-5, with D possibly being TRBD2 (5 bases). The CDR3 length is 15 residues. From germline, CDR1 is SGHDN and CDR2 FVKESK. Trimming shortened V by 3 bases and J by 4 bases, and 15 bases separated the two germline ends. CDR3 DNA: TGTGCCAGCAGCCACCCAAGGTCAGGAGGAGAGACCCAGTACTTC. Amino acids: CASSHPRSGGETQYF.

A word on this clone: Other DNA sequences from this sample encode an identical CDR3 as well. V and J are TRBV4-3 and TRBJ1-1; the D is unclear. Germline lookup yields CDR1 LGHNA and CDR2 YSLEER. There are 15 residues in the CDR3. V gave up 0 bases and J gave up 1 base, with 9 bases separating them. The CDR3 sequence: CASSQDRGRNTEAFF. The CDR3 nucleotides read TGCGCCAGCAGCCAAGATCGAGGGAGGAACACTGAAGCTTTCTTT.

The chain uses TRBV2 and TRBJ1-4; no definite D call. V was shortened by 6 bases and J by 11 bases, with 13 bases between the two germline ends. This CDR3 is built from 12 residues. Germline V gene sequence: CDR1 SNHLY, CDR2 FYNNEI. The CDR3 reads CASRPGSGKLFF. For the CDR3, the DNA is TGTGCCAGCAGGCCCGGGTCCGGGAAACTGTTTTTT.